This T cell receptor beta chain was sequenced during a study of cytomegalovirus exposure and HLA in healthy donors. In the study overall: Most genotyped donors, around 86% of about 430, had Caucasian-associated genetic ancestry. Whole-study findings and limits: In a later analysis, CMV-associated beta chains were mostly HLA-associated, it appeared. Researchers reported in a later analysis that a missense DCLRE1C variant was tied to TCR beta V- and J-gene trimming. Listed as cytomegalovirus-associated were around 160 TCR beta chains.

Vbeta (60) and Jbeta (13) primers were used in the PCR. Method: immunoSEQ multiplex PCR; TCRdb's copy keeps in-frame clones and lacks some. The profile shows about 200,000 clones, 79% of them singletons. Details on this clone: Its antigen is undetermined.

V lost 2 bases, J lost 3 bases, and 13 bases lay in between. The CDR3 contains 15 residues. Germline V gene data show CDR1 as SGHTA and CDR2 as FQGNSA. V usage is TRBV7-2 and J usage is TRBJ1-2; D is undetermined. The TCR sequence derives from a male donor in good health and CMV-seropositive. The material sequenced was PBMCs. CDR3 nucleotides: TGTGCCAGCAGCTTATCCGAGGGAAGGGACTATGGCTACACCTTC. This sequence encodes CASSLSEGRDYGYTF. Full variable domain (outside the CDR3, taken from reference TRBV7-2 and TRBJ1-2): GAGVSQSPSNKVTEKGKDVELRCDPISGHTALYWYRQSLGQGLEFLIYFQGNSAPDKSGLPSDRFSAERTGGSVSTLTIQRTQQEDSAVYLCASSLSEGRDYGYTFGSGTRLTVV.